The clone carrying this TCR beta chain was counted only a few times. Its antigen remains unidentified. The sample comes from a study of human T cells and chemical hapten exposure. Study-wide results and caveats: No shift was seen in TCRs above 1 in 1000 frequency with DPC sensitization. Expanded TCRs created a significantly greater count of big CDR3 similarity clusters than controls did. Donors had alopecia, so their immune response may differ from healthy people's.

Time point indicated: patch test 3, about 24 weeks after DPC sensitization. Stated treatment: therapeutic diphenylcyclopropenone sensitization with weekly scalp DPC. Within the library, unique molecular identifiers were attached to each individual cDNA molecule. TCRdb re-called the RACE reads with MiXCR, one entry per CDR3 protein. Of some 170,000 distinct CDR3 sequences listed, about a quarter are singletons. The length of the CDR3 is 14 residues. Trimming pared 1 base from V and 0 bases from J, leaving 9 bases between. Germline assignment: CDR1 SQVTM and CDR2 ANQGSEA. This sequence joins TRBV29-1 and TRBJ2-5; TRBD2 is a possible D gene (5 bases). The source material was whole blood, sampled in connection with sensitization to the hapten diphenylcyclopropenone (DPC). The TCR sequence derives from a woman under 30 with alopecia areata. Some clones in this sample may be carry-over from other donors' samples. CDR3 coding DNA: TGCAGCGTTGAAGCCCCGGACTACCAAGAGACCCAGTACTTC. It specifies CSVEAPDYQETQYF.